Listed below are T cell receptor beta chains from one sample, sequenced in a study of OX40 agonist ivuxolimab in advanced cancers. Produced via immunoSEQ multiplex PCR; TCRdb's table is partial and in-frame only. The sample records some 83,000 clones, more than 85% being singletons. The sample in question was CD4+ or CD8+ T cells sorted from blood, obtained in a trial of the OX40 agonist ivuxolimab. These receptors originate from an adult with an advanced solid tumor such as melanoma, head and neck, liver or kidney cancer. Both conserved end residues are part of each CDR3. A D gene is named only where the DNA matches it firmly. Clone size, where shown, is once, few, many, or a class for clones that have expanded.

j_call v_call clone_size d_call cdr3_aa cdr3_nt
TRBJ1-1 TRBV5-6 . . CASSTGPGEAFF TGTGCCAGCAGCACTGGGCCGGGTGAAGCTTTCTTT
TRBJ1-2 TRBV9 . TRBD1 CASSTQGIGGYTF TGTGCCAGCAGCACACAGGGGATAGGTGGCTACACCTTC
TRBJ2-1 TRBV2 . . CASSEAVLGSSDEQFF TGTGCCAGCAGTGAAGCGGTTCTGGGATCTAGTGATGAGCAGTTCTTC
TRBJ2-7 TRBV6-1 . . CASSESWGLPYEQYF TGTGCCAGCAGTGAAAGCTGGGGACTCCCCTACGAGCAGTACTTC
TRBJ2-7 TRBV7-9 . TRBD2 CASSLGYGRADEQYF TGTGCCAGCAGCTTAGGGTACGGGAGGGCGGACGAGCAGTACTTC
TRBJ2-6 TRBV27 . . CASSLQVPTSGANVLTF TGTGCCAGCAGTTTACAAGTGCCCACCTCTGGGGCCAACGTCCTGACTTTC
TRBJ2-3 TRBV28 . . CASSPAYGSHTDTQYF TGTGCCAGCAGCCCCGCGTACGGCTCCCACACAGATACGCAGTATTTT
TRBJ2-5 TRBV4-1 . TRBD1 CASSSGTVAQETQYF TGCGCCAGCAGTTCCGGGACAGTCGCCCAAGAGACCCAGTACTTC
TRBJ2-7 TRBV7-2 . TRBD2 CASSLSELAYYEQYF TGTGCCAGCAGCTTATCTGAACTAGCGTATTACGAGCAGTACTTC
TRBJ2-7 TRBV6-5 . . CASSYGGITSAYEQYF TGTGCCAGCAGTTACGGAGGGATAACCTCGGCCTACGAGCAGTACTTC
TRBJ1-1 TRBV29-1 . . CSVEWRSGTEAFF TGCAGCGTTGAATGGCGCTCGGGCACTGAAGCTTTCTTT
TRBJ2-2 TRBV11-2 . TRBD1 CASSLVDREGGELFF TGTGCCAGCAGCTTAGTCGACAGGGAAGGCGGGGAGCTGTTTTTT
TRBJ2-1 TRBV27 . TRBD2 CASSLSSGGSYNEQFF TGTGCCAGCAGTTTGAGTAGCGGGGGCTCCTACAATGAGCAGTTCTTC
TRBJ2-5 TRBV9 . . CASSPGQGGETQYF TGTGCCAGCAGCCCCGGGCAGGGGGGGGAGACCCAGTACTTC
TRBJ2-3 TRBV5-1 . . CASSLAGRTATSTDTQYF TGCGCCAGCAGCTTGGCCGGTCGGACCGCGACTAGCACAGATACGCAGTATTTT
TRBJ1-4 TRBV4-3 . . CASSQDFSEWIATNEKLFF TGCGCCAGCAGCCAAGATTTCAGCGAATGGATTGCAACTAATGAAAAACTGTTTTTT
TRBJ1-2 TRBV14 . . CASSQDHGYGYTF TGTGCCAGCAGCCAAGATCATGGCTATGGCTACACCTTC
TRBJ2-7 TRBV28 . . CASSGYVGATSYEQYF TGTGCCAGCAGTGGGTACGTCGGGGCGACTTCCTACGAGCAGTACTTC
TRBJ1-1 TRBV4-1 once . CASSLHRASEAFF TGCGCCAGCAGCCTTCATCGGGCAAGTGAAGCTTTCTTT
TRBJ1-3 TRBV2 once TRBD1 CARKGTGRGNTIYF TGTGCCAGGAAGGGGACAGGGAGAGGGAACACCATATATTTT
TRBJ1-3 TRBV6-6 . . CASSYGAQVAGNTIYF TGTGCCAGCAGTTACGGCGCACAGGTCGCTGGAAACACCATATATTTT
TRBJ1-2 TRBV19 . TRBD1 CASSPGQGFYGYTF TGTGCCAGTAGTCCCGGACAGGGGTTCTATGGCTACACCTTC